This is a list of T cell receptor beta chains from one sample in a study of blood T cell repertoires in COVID-19. Clones were sequenced by immunoSEQ multiplex PCR, and TCRdb holds only the in-frame ones, with some missing. In the table there are about 180,000 clones, approximately 87% of which are singletons. The sequenced material came from peripheral blood. All receptors come from an older man with active or convalescent COVID-19. Each CDR3 is given with its conserved first and last residue. The D gene is left open where the match is weak. Rows give clone size only sometimes, using once, few, many, or a class for an expanded clone.

clone_size | j_call | d_call | v_call | cdr3_length | cdr3_aa | cdr3_nt
- | TRBJ1-1 | - | TRBV5-4 | 13 | CASSLWQNTEAFF | TGTGCCAGCAGCTTGTGGCAGAACACTGAAGCTTTCTTT
- | TRBJ1-2 | - | TRBV3-1/TRBV3-2 | 15 | CASSQDLREQYGYTF | TGTGCCAGCAGCCAAGATTTGCGGGAACAGTATGGCTACACCTTC
- | TRBJ1-5 | TRBD1 | TRBV6-5 | 14 | CASSYRGRDQPQHF | TGTGCCAGCAGTTACAGGGGGCGCGATCAGCCCCAGCATTTT
- | TRBJ1-4 | - | TRBV7-8 | 14 | CASSLTDFNEKLFF | TGTGCCAGCAGCTTAACGGACTTTAATGAAAAACTGTTTTTT
- | TRBJ1-1 | - | TRBV12-3/TRBV12-4 | 12 | CASSPQNTEAFF | TGTGCCAGCAGCCCACAGAACACTGAAGCTTTCTTT
- | TRBJ2-2 | - | TRBV7-6 | 12 | CASRRNTGELFF | TGTGCCAGCAGGCGGAACACCGGGGAGCTGTTTTTT
- | TRBJ2-3 | - | TRBV20-1 | 14 | CSASHSPSADTQYF | TGCAGTGCTAGTCATAGTCCCTCGGCAGATACGCAGTATTTT
- | TRBJ2-5 | TRBD2 | TRBV24-1 | 16 | CATSDPLAGGGETQYF | TGTGCCACCAGTGATCCACTAGCGGGAGGTGGGGAGACCCAGTACTTC
- | TRBJ1-2 | - | TRBV5-4 | 15 | CASSSAGMFNYGYTF | TGTGCCAGCAGCTCAGCAGGGATGTTTAACTATGGCTACACCTTC
- | TRBJ1-1 | - | TRBV27 | 14 | CASSPRAGFTEAFF | TGTGCCAGCAGTCCTCGTGCAGGGTTCACTGAAGCTTTCTTT
- | TRBJ2-7 | TRBD2 | TRBV18 | 17 | CASSPLPPGTRGYEQYF | TGTGCCAGCTCACCACTCCCCCCCGGGACTAGAGGCTACGAGCAGTACTTC
- | TRBJ1-1 | - | TRBV18 | 15 | CASSRGGPRDTEAFF | TGTGCCAGCTCAAGAGGGGGACCCCGGGACACTGAAGCTTTCTTT
- | TRBJ1-1 | - | TRBV3-1/TRBV3-2 | 13 | CASSRTGNTEAFF | TGTGCCAGCAGCCGAACAGGTAACACTGAAGCTTTCTTT
many | TRBJ2-3 | TRBD2 | TRBV2 | 16 | CASSTRLAGGADTQYF | TGTGCCAGCAGTACTAGACTAGCGGGAGGTGCAGATACGCAGTATTTT
- | TRBJ1-5 | - | TRBV18 | 15 | CASSPLGDWLEPQHF | TGTGCCAGCTCACCCCTAGGGGATTGGCTGGAGCCCCAGCATTTT
- | TRBJ1-5 | TRBD1 | TRBV24-1 | 13 | CATQGDGIEPQHF | TGTGCCACCCAGGGGGACGGAATAGAGCCCCAGCATTTT
- | TRBJ2-7 | TRBD2 | TRBV28 | 16 | CASSLIPTSGRVEQYF | TGTGCCAGCAGTTTGATTCCGACTAGCGGGAGAGTTGAGCAGTACTTC
- | TRBJ2-7 | - | TRBV5-1 | 15 | CASSLVPGANYEQYF | TGCGCCAGCAGCTTGGTTCCAGGGGCGAACTACGAGCAGTACTTC
once | TRBJ1-4 | - | TRBV18 | 18 | CASSPSGLRTGGNEKLFF | TGTGCCAGCTCACCGTCAGGCCTGAGAACCGGAGGGAATGAAAAACTGTTTTTT
few | TRBJ1-1 | TRBD1 | TRBV7-2 | 14 | CASSRDRKFTEAFF | TGTGCCAGCAGCAGGGACAGAAAGTTCACTGAAGCTTTCTTT
- | TRBJ2-5 | TRBD2 | TRBV7-8 | 18 | CASSLAGTSGRSLETQYF | TGTGCCAGCAGCTTAGCCGGGACTAGCGGGAGATCATTAGAGACCCAGTACTTC
- | TRBJ2-5 | - | TRBV29-1 | 10 | CSCGEETQYF | TGCAGCTGCGGAGAAGAGACCCAGTACTTC
- | TRBJ2-2 | - | TRBV7-2 | 13 | CASSLLQTGELFF | TGTGCCAGCAGCTTATTACAGACCGGGGAGCTGTTTTTT
- | TRBJ2-2 | - | TRBV5-1 | 14 | CASSLGRNTGELFF | TGCGCCAGCAGCTTGGGCAGGAACACCGGGGAGCTGTTTTTT
- | TRBJ1-1 | - | TRBV11-2 | 14 | CASRRDRLNTEAFF | TGTGCCAGCAGGAGAGACAGATTGAACACTGAAGCTTTCTTT
few | TRBJ1-1 | - | TRBV14 | 12 | CASSHAGIEAFF | TGTGCCAGCAGCCATGCAGGGATAGAAGCTTTCTTT
- | TRBJ2-7 | TRBD1 | TRBV27 | 17 | CASSFVSPTGQGFEQYF | TGTGCCAGCAGTTTCGTGTCCCCTACCGGACAGGGGTTCGAGCAGTACTTC
- | TRBJ2-2 | TRBD2 | TRBV7-8 | 16 | CASSPLGGGNTGELFF | TGTGCCAGCAGCCCCCTTGGCGGGGGGAACACCGGGGAGCTGTTTTTT
- | TRBJ1-6 | TRBD1 | TRBV6-4 | 15 | CASSPDRGPNSPLHF | TGTGCCAGCAGCCCCGACAGGGGACCGAATTCACCCCTCCACTTT
few | TRBJ1-2 | - | TRBV5-6 | 14 | CASSLLSVNYGYTF | TGTGCCAGCAGCTTGTTATCGGTGAACTATGGCTACACCTTC
- | TRBJ2-5 | TRBD2 | TRBV5-1 | 16 | CASSPGLAGEMKTQYF | TGCGCCAGCAGCCCCGGACTAGCGGGAGAGATGAAAACCCAGTACTTC
- | TRBJ2-7 | - | TRBV11-2 | 15 | CASRRRALGSNEQYF | TGTGCCAGCAGAAGGCGGGCACTGGGGTCCAACGAGCAGTACTTC
- | TRBJ1-2 | - | TRBV25-1 | 13 | CASSGGQGYGYTF | TGTGCCAGCAGTGGGGGGCAGGGGTATGGCTACACCTTC
- | TRBJ2-3 | - | TRBV11-3 | 16 | CASSGGTSLSTDTQYF | TGTGCCAGCAGCGGTGGGACTTCCCTGAGCACAGATACGCAGTATTTT
- | TRBJ1-2 | - | TRBV5-1 | 12 | CASSAGSYGYTF | TGCGCCAGCAGTGCAGGCTCCTATGGCTACACCTTC
- | TRBJ1-2 | TRBD1 | TRBV19 | 12 | CASSQGGYGYTF | TGTGCCAGTAGCCAGGGGGGCTATGGCTACACCTTC
- | TRBJ2-3 | - | TRBV6-5 | 15 | CASSPTLQSTDTQYF | TGTGCCAGCAGCCCCACGTTACAGTCAACAGATACGCAGTATTTT
- | TRBJ2-7 | - | TRBV6-2/TRBV6-3 | 15 | CASSKGGQVSYEQYF | TGTGCCAGCAGCAAAGGAGGGCAGGTCTCCTACGAGCAGTACTTC
- | TRBJ2-7 | TRBD1 | TRBV6-5 | 11 | CASGTGYEQYF | TGTGCCAGCGGGACAGGCTACGAGCAGTACTTC
- | TRBJ1-1 | TRBD1 | TRBV27 | 15 | CASSWGQRGNTEAFF | TGTGCCAGCAGTTGGGGACAGAGGGGCAATACTGAAGCTTTCTTT
- | TRBJ1-1 | TRBD1 | TRBV6-2/TRBV6-3 | 14 | CASSYSGQGAEAFF | TGTGCCAGCAGTTACTCGGGACAGGGGGCTGAAGCTTTCTTT
once | TRBJ1-1 | - | TRBV27 | 11 | CASSFRGQAFF | TGTGCCAGCAGTTTTCGGGGTCAAGCTTTCTTT
once | TRBJ1-3 | - | TRBV19 | 12 | CATRSGGNTIYF | TGTGCCACCCGCTCAGGGGGAAACACCATATATTTT
- | TRBJ2-3 | - | TRBV12-2 | 15 | CASRLGAEYTDTQYF | TGTGCAAGTCGCTTAGGGGCCGAATACACAGATACGCAGTATTTT
once | TRBJ2-7 | - | TRBV30 | 15 | CAWSVKGQSSYEQYF | TGTGCCTGGAGTGTAAAGGGGCAGTCCTCCTACGAGCAGTACTTC
- | TRBJ1-1 | - | TRBV3-1/TRBV3-2 | 14 | CASSQGRRDTEAFF | TGTGCCAGCAGCCAGGGGAGGCGAGACACTGAAGCTTTCTTT